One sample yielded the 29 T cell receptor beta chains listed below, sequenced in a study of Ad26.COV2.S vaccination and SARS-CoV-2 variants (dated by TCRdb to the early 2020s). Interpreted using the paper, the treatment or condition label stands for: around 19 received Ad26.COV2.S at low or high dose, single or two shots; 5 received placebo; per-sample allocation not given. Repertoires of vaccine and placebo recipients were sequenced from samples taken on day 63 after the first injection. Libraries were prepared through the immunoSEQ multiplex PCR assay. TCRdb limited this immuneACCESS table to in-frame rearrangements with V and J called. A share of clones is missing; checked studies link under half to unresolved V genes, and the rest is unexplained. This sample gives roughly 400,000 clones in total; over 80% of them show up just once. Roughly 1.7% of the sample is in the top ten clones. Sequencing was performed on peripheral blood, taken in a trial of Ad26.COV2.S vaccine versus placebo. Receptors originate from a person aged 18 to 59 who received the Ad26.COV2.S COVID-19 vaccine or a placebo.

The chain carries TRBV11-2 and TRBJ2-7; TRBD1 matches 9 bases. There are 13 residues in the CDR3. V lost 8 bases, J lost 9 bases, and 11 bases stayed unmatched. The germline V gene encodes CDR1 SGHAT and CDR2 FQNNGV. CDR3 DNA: TGTGCCAGCGGGGACAGGGAGGTTACATGGCAGTACTTC. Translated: CASGDREVTWQYF.

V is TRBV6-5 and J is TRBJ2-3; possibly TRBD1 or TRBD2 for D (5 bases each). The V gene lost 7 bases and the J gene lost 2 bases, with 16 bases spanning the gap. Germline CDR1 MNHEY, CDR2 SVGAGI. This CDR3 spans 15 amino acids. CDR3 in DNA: TGTGCCAGCACAAAGCTTGGGACGGCCACAGATACGCAGTATTTT. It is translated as CASTKLGTATDTQYF.

The CDR3 DNA reads TGTGCCAGCAGCTCCCCAGCGGGACTCACAATTCAGAACACTGAAGCTTTCTTT. Amino acids: CASSSPAGLTIQNTEAFF. The chain recombines TRBV11-2 with TRBJ1-1, with D perhaps matching TRBD1 (5 bases). The CDR3 sequence is 18 residues long. Germline V CDR1 and CDR2: SGHAT, FQNNGV. Trimming left V 4 bases short and J 1 base short, with 22 bases between.

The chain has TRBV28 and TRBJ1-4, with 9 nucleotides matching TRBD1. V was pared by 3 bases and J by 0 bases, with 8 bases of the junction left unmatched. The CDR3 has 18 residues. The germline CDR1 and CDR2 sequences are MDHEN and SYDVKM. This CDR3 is CASSFNWDRDATNEKLFF. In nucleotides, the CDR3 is TGTGCCAGCAGTTTCAATTGGGACAGGGATGCAACTAATGAAAAACTGTTTTTT.

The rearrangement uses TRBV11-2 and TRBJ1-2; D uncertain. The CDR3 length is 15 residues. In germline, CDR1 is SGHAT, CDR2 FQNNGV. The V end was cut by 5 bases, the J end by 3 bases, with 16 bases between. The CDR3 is CASSPGPNGDYGYTF. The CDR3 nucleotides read TGTGCCAGCAGCCCCGGGCCCAACGGGGACTATGGCTACACCTTC.

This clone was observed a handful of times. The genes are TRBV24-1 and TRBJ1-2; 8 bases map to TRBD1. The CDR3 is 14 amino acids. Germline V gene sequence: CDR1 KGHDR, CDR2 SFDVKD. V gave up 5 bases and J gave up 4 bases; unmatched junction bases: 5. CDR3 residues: CATSARQGSYGYTF. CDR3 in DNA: TGTGCCACCAGTGCCCGACAGGGGAGCTATGGCTACACCTTC.

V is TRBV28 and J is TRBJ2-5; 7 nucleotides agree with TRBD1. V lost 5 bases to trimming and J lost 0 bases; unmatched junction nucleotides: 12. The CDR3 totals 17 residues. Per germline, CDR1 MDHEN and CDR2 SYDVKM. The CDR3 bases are TGTGCCAGCAGTGCCCCTATGGACAGGTGGTACCAAGAGACCCAGTACTTC. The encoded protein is CASSAPMDRWYQETQYF.

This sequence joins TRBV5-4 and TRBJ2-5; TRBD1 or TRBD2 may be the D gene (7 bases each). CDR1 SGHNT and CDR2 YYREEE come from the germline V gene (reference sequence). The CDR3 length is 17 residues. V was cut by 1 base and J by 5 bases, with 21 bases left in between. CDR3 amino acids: CASSLTRGGRVVETQYF. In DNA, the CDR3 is TGTGCCAGCAGCTTGACCAGGGGGGGGAGGGTAGTGGAGACCCAGTACTTC.

CDR3 in amino acids: CASSWRGMNTGELFF. Written as DNA, the CDR3 is TGTGCCAGTAGCTGGCGGGGGATGAACACCGGGGAGCTGTTTTTT. The rearrangement joins TRBV19 to TRBJ2-2; 7 nucleotides match TRBD2. The CDR3 is 15 amino acids. Germline CDR1 reads LNHDA; CDR2 reads SQIVND (reference sequence). V lost 6 bases to trimming and J lost 1 base; unmatched junction nucleotides: 5. Full variable domain (missing parts from reference TRBV19 and TRBJ2-2): DGGITQSPKYLFRKEGQNVTLSCEQNLNHDAMYWYRQDPGQGLRLIYYSQIVNDFQKGDIAEGYSVSREKKESFPLTVTSAQKNPTAFYLCASSWRGMNTGELFFGEGSRLTVL.

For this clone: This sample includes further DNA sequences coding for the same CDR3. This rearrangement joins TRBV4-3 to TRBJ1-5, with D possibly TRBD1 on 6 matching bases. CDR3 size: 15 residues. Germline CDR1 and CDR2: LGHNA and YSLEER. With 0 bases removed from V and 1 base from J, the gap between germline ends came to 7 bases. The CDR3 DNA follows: TGCGCCAGCAGCCAAGACAGGGGCAGCAATCAGCCCCAGCATTTT. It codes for CASSQDRGSNQPQHF.

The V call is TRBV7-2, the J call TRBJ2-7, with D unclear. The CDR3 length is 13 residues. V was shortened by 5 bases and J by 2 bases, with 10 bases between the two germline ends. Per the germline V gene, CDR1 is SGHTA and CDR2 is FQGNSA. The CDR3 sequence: CASSAATAYEQYF. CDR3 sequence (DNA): TGTGCCAGCAGCGCCGCAACCGCCTACGAGCAGTACTTC.

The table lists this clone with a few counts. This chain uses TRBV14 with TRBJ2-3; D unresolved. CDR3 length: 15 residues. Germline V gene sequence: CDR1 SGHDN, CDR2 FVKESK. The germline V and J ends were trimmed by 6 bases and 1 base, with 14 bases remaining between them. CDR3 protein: CASSRGWTRTDTQYF. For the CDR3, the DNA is TGTGCCAGCAGTAGAGGTTGGACCCGCACAGATACGCAGTATTTT.

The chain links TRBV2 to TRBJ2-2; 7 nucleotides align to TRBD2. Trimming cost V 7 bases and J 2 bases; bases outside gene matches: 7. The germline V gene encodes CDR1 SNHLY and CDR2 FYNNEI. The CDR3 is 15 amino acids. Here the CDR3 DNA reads TGTGCCAGCACCTCGGGGGGAATAAACACCGGGGAGCTGTTTTTT. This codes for CASTSGGINTGELFF.

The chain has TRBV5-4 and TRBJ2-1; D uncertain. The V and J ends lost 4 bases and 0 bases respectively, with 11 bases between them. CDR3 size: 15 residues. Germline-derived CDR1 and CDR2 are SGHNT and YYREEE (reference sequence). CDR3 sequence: CASSTIESSYNEQFF. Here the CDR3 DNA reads TGTGCCAGCAGCACCATAGAGAGCTCCTACAATGAGCAGTTCTTC.

CDR3 in DNA: TGTGCCAGCAGTTATGCCCGGGGGGACCCCTACGAGCAGTACTTC. This translates into CASSYARGDPYEQYF. The rearrangement uses TRBV6-5 and TRBJ2-7; 7 bases are a match to TRBD2. The CDR3 is 15 amino acids. Germline loops: CDR1 MNHEY, CDR2 SVGAGI. Germline trimming cut 3 bases from V and 2 bases from J; bases unmatched to any gene: 7.

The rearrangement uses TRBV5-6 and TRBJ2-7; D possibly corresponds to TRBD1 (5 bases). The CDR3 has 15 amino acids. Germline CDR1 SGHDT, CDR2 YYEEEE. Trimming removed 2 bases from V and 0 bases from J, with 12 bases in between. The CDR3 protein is CASSLGVTGSYEQYF. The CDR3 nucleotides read TGTGCCAGCAGCTTAGGGGTTACAGGCTCCTACGAGCAGTACTTC.

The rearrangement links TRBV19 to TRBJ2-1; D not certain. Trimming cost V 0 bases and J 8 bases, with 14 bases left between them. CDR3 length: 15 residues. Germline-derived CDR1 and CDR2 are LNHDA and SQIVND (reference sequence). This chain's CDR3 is CASSIDLHFGDEQFF. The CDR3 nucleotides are TGTGCCAGTAGTATAGATCTCCACTTTGGCGATGAGCAGTTCTTC.

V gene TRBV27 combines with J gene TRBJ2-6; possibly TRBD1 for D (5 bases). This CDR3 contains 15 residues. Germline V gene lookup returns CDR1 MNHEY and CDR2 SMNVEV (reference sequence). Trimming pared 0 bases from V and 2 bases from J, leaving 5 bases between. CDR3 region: CASSLSGAGANVLTF. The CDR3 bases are TGTGCCAGCAGTTTATCAGGGGCTGGGGCCAACGTCCTGACTTTC.

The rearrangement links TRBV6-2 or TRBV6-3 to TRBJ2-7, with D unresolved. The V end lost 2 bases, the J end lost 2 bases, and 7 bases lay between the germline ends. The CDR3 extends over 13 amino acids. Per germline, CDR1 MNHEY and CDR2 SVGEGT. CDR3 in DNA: TGTGCCAGCAGTTACCTCAAAGCCTACGAGCAGTACTTC. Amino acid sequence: CASSYLKAYEQYF.

The CDR3 protein is CAISGDSNYGYTF. The CDR3 DNA reads as TGTGCCATCAGTGGAGACAGTAACTATGGCTACACCTTC. This sequence joins TRBV10-3 and TRBJ1-2; possibly TRBD1 for D (5 bases). The CDR3 has 13 residues. Germline CDR1 is ENHRY and CDR2 is SYGVKD. V lost 4 bases, J lost 1 base, and 7 bases lay in between.

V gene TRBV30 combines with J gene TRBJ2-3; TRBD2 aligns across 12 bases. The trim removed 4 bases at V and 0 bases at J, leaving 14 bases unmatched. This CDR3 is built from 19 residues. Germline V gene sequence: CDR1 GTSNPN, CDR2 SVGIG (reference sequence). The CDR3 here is CAWTPWTWTSGVSTDTQYF. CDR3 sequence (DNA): TGTGCCTGGACCCCGTGGACGTGGACTAGCGGGGTTAGCACAGATACGCAGTATTTT.

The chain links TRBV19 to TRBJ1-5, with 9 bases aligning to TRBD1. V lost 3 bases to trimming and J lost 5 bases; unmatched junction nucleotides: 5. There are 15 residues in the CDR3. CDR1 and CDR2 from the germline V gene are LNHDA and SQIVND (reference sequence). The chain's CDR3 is CASSMGQGGHQPQHF. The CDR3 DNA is TGTGCCAGTAGTATGGGACAGGGTGGGCATCAGCCCCAGCATTTT.

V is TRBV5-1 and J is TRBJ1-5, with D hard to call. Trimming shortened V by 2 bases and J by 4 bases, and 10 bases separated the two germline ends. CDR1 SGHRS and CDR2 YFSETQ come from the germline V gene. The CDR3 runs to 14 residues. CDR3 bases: TGCGCCAGCAGCTTTGCTGGAGAAAATCAGCCCCAGCATTTT. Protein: CASSFAGENQPQHF. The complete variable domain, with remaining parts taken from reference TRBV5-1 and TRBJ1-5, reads KAGVTQTPRYLIKTRGQQVTLSCSPISGHRSVSWYQQTPGQGLQFLFEYFSETQRNKGNFPGRFSGRQFSNSRSEMNVSTLELGDSALYLCASSFAGENQPQHFGDGTRLSIL.

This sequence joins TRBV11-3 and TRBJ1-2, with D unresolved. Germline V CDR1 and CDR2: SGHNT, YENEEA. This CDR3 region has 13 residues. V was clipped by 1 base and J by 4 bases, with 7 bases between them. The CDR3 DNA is TGTGCCAGCAGCTTAGGCCCGGGCTATGGCTACACCTTC. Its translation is CASSLGPGYGYTF.

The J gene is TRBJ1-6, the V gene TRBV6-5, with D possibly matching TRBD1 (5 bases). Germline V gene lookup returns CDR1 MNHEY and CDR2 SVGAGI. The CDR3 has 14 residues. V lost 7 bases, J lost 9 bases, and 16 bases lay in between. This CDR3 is CASTPLTVSSPLHF. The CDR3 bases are TGTGCCAGCACCCCCTTGACAGTGAGTTCACCCCTCCACTTT.

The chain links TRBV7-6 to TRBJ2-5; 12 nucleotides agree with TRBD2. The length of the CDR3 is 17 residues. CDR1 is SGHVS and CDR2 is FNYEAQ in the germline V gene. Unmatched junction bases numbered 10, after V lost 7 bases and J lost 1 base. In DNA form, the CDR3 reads TGTGCCAGCACCGGGACTAGCGGGCCCTACCTCCAAGAGACCCAGTACTTC. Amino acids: CASTGTSGPYLQETQYF.

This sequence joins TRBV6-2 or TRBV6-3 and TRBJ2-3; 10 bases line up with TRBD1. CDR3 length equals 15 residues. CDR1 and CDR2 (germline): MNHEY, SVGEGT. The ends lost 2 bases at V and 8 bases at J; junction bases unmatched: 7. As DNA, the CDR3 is TGTGCCAGCAGTTACGGGGGACAGGGGAGGATTACGCAGTATTTT. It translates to CASSYGGQGRITQYF.

CDR3 nucleotides: TGTGCCAGCAGCGTCCCGGGACTAGCGGGGGGCCTGAACAATGAGCAGTTCTTC. Translation gives CASSVPGLAGGLNNEQFF. This chain links TRBV9 with TRBJ2-1; 15 bases are shared with TRBD2. J gave up 5 bases and V 2 bases, and 8 bases lay outside the gene matches. From germline, CDR1 is SGDLS and CDR2 YYNGEE. This CDR3 spans 18 amino acids.

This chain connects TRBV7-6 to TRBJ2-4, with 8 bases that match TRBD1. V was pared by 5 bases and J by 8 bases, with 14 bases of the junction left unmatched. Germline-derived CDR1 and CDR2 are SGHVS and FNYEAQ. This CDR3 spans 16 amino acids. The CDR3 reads CASSRFSPGQGDIQYF. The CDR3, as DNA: TGTGCCAGCAGCAGATTTAGCCCCGGACAGGGCGACATTCAGTACTTC. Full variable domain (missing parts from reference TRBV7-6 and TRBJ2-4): GAGVSQSPRYKVTKRGQDVALRCDPISGHVSLYWYRQALGQGPEFLTYFNYEAQQDKSGLPNDRFSAERPEGSISTLTIQRTEQRDSAMYRCASSRFSPGQGDIQYFGAGTRLSVL.